This T cell receptor beta chain came from a study of blood T cell repertoires in COVID-19. V was pared by 4 bases and J by 4 bases, with 5 bases of the junction left unmatched. CDR3 length equals 15 residues. The germline gives CDR1 MNHEY, CDR2 SVGAGI. This table comes from immunoSEQ multiplex PCR, and its TCRdb copy is limited to in-frame clones, with some not included. The repertoire has about 44,000 clones, approximately 92% of them found once; the top ten carry around 0.34%. The rearrangement links TRBV6-5 to TRBJ2-7; 12 positions match TRBD2. Sequenced material: peripheral blood. This sequence originates from a man aged 50 to 59 with COVID-19, enrolled during active disease. The CDR3 loop is CASSSRLAGAYEQYF. In DNA form, the CDR3 reads TGTGCCAGCAGTTCAAGACTAGCGGGAGCGTACGAGCAGTACTTC.